A single sample gave rise to the 18 T cell receptor beta chains below, sequenced in a study of blood T cells in healthy people across ages (dated by TCRdb to between 2015 and 2016). Libraries were made using 5' RACE. The run used an Illumina HiSeq 2500. A second roughly 6 to 12 cycle PCR used a sample-barcoded 5' primer and a J-beta primer mix. TCRdb itself trimmed the public reads at Q25 with fastp, ran MiXCR and retained productive beta chains. Each entry is one CDR3 protein sequence, shown with its most common DNA and genes. The table for this sample lists 870,000 or so distinct CDR3 sequences; roughly 26% of them were counted only once. The ten largest account for roughly 17% of the sample. The sequenced sample was blood. The receptors were gathered from a woman older than 75 in good health.

This clonotype has a count of ten or more. This chain connects TRBV3-1 to TRBJ1-1; possibly TRBD1 for D (5 bases). Trimming shortened V by 3 bases and J by 0 bases, and 11 bases separated the two germline ends. The CDR3 loop spans 15 amino acids. Germline CDR1 reads LGHDT; CDR2 reads YNNKEL (reference sequence). CDR3 in DNA: TGTGCCAGCAGCCATGGGACCGCCTTGAACACTGAAGCTTTCTTT. It specifies CASSHGTALNTEAFF.

In its sample, this clonotype was seen many times. The CDR3 nucleotides read TGTGCCACCAGCCCGGGACAGAGAAATGAGCAGTTCTTC. Translated, it gives CATSPGQRNEQFF. The chain links TRBV24-1 to TRBJ2-1; TRBD1 agrees at 7 bases. The CDR3 spans 13 residues. Germline CDR1 is KGHDR and CDR2 is SFDVKD. J lost 7 bases, V lost 7 bases, and 6 bases had no gene match.

In its sample, this clonotype was seen a few times. This clone may be a read error of a much larger clone one base away. J is TRBJ2-1 and V is TRBV6-1; perhaps TRBD1 as D (5 bases). The V end was cut by 2 bases, the J end by 13 bases, with 15 bases between. This CDR3 is built from 13 residues. CDR1 and CDR2 (germline): MNHNS, SASEGT. CDR3 region: CASSEWGERFQFF. The CDR3 DNA sequence: TGTGCCAGCAGTGAATGGGGCGAAAGATTCCAGTTCTTC.

This clonotype was recorded many times. The genes are TRBV11-2 and TRBJ2-5, with 8 bases lining up with TRBD2. The CDR3 spans 16 residues. Germline trimming cut 1 base from V and 5 bases from J; bases unmatched to any gene: 9. The V gene's germline CDR1 is SGHAT and CDR2 FQNNGV. DNA for the CDR3: TGTGCCAGCAGCTTAGGTGGTCGGGGCGGGGGGGAGACCCAGTACTTC. Its translation is CASSLGGRGGGETQYF.

This clonotype was counted ten times or more. The chain joins TRBV20-1 to TRBJ1-2; D not certain. Germline CDR1 and CDR2: DFQATT and SNEGSKA (reference sequence). Trimming took off 0 bases at V and 6 bases at J, with 11 bases between the two ends. This CDR3 contains 13 residues. The CDR3 sequence is CSAREGRPNGYTF. In DNA form, the CDR3 reads TGCAGTGCTAGAGAAGGCCGTCCAAATGGCTACACCTTC.

The rearrangement joins TRBV11-2 to TRBJ2-2; D is unresolved. In germline, CDR1 is SGHAT, CDR2 FQNNGV. V gave up 5 bases and J gave up 6 bases, with 19 bases separating them. The CDR3 consists of 16 residues. CDR3 coding DNA: TGTGCCAGCAGCCTATCGAATGTGGTTGGGGCCGGGGAGCTGTTTTTT. As protein: CASSLSNVVGAGELFF.

This clonotype was seen many times. J is TRBJ1-1 and V is TRBV5-1; D possibly corresponds to TRBD1 (6 bases). The V end was cut by 5 bases, the J end by 4 bases, with 15 bases between. This CDR3 region has 14 residues. The germline CDR1 and CDR2 sequences are SGHRS and YFSETQ. CDR3 DNA sequence: TGCGCCAGCAGACCCACAGGGTCCGGCACTGAAGCTTTCTTT. Amino acids: CASRPTGSGTEAFF.

This clonotype was found many times. The V call is TRBV14, the J call TRBJ2-1, with TRBD1 matching 8 bases. Germline CDR1 and CDR2: SGHDN and FVKESK. The CDR3 runs to 11 residues. Losses at the gene ends were 1 base for V and 15 bases for J; bases not matched to a gene: 2. CDR3 in DNA: TGTGCCAGCAGCCAAGGGACAGGGTCGTTCTTC. It encodes CASSQGTGSFF.

This clonotype was seen many times. CDR3 residues: CASSLALGSETQYF. CDR3 coding DNA: TGTGCCAGCAGCTTAGCGCTGGGTTCGGAGACCCAGTACTTC. This chain joins TRBV7-9 and TRBJ2-5; D gene ambiguous. The CDR3 runs 14 residues. Germline CDR1 and CDR2: SEHNR and FQNEAQ (reference sequence). Trimming cost V 0 bases and J 5 bases, with 10 bases left between them.

This clonotype was counted ten times or more. The gene calls are TRBV20-1 and TRBJ2-3; a weak D match, TRBD2 (5 bases). The CDR3 runs 14 residues. Germline CDR1 reads DFQATT; CDR2 reads SNEGSKA (reference sequence). Trimming stripped 1 base from V and 1 base from J, with 9 bases between. The CDR3 region has the DNA TGCAGTGCTAGAGTTCGAGGGCGCACAGATACGCAGTATTTT. Amino acid sequence: CSARVRGRTDTQYF.

This clonotype has more than one count but fewer than ten. The chain is built from TRBV21-1 and TRBJ2-5. TRBV21-1 is tagged as a pseudogene. This CDR3 has 13 residues. CDR3 nucleotide sequence: TGTGCCAGCAGCAAAGTTGGAATAGAGACCCAGTACTTC. Its protein product is CASSKVGIETQYF.

V usage is TRBV5-1 and J usage is TRBJ1-4; tentatively, D is TRBD1 (5 bases). Deletions cut 0 bases from V and 4 bases from J, with 13 bases between. This CDR3 contains 16 residues. Germline V gene lookup returns CDR1 SGHRS and CDR2 YFSETQ. CDR3 sequence (DNA): TGCGCCAGCAGCTTGGGCTCGGGACGGAATAATGAAAAACTGTTTTTT. Amino acid sequence: CASSLGSGRNNEKLFF.

The sample holds one count of this clonotype. The chain combines TRBV3-1 with TRBJ2-3, with 7 bases matching TRBD2. The CDR3 is 17 residues long. CDR1 and CDR2 from the germline V gene are LGHDT and YNNKEL (reference sequence). V lost 4 bases, J lost 0 bases, and 10 bases stayed unmatched. CDR3 coding DNA: TGTGCCAGCAGCCGCGCGGGGAGGGCGAGTAGCACAGATACGCAGTATTTT. This translates into CASSRAGRASSTDTQYF.

The genes are TRBV2 and TRBJ2-7, with a tentative D call TRBD2 (6 bases). Between the trimmed V and J ends, which lost 3 bases and 6 bases, there was a span of 15 bases. This CDR3 region has 14 residues. Germline lookup yields CDR1 SNHLY and CDR2 FYNNEI. The CDR3 loop reads CASSEQGGGFEQYF. CDR3 DNA: TGTGCCAGCAGTGAGCAGGGTGGAGGGTTCGAGCAGTACTTC. The whole variable domain, remainder taken from reference TRBV2 and TRBJ2-7, is EPEVTQTPSHQVTQMGQEVILRCVPISNHLYFYWYRQILGQKVEFLVSFYNNEISEKSEIFDDQFSVERPDGSNFTLKIRSTKLEDSAMYFCASSEQGGGFEQYFGPGTRLTVT.

This clonotype was recorded at least ten times. V gene TRBV3-1 combines with J gene TRBJ2-5, with TRBD2 identical over 8 bases. Germline V gene sequence: CDR1 LGHDT, CDR2 YNNKEL (reference sequence). This CDR3 region has 14 residues. After removal of 1 base from V and 4 bases from J, the junction contained 2 bases not matched to a gene. CDR3 DNA: TGTGCCAGCAGCCAAGGGCGGGGGGCAGAGACCCAGTACTTC. It translates to CASSQGRGAETQYF.

This clonotype was seen at least ten times. The V call is TRBV7-2, the J call TRBJ2-1; 8 bases are shared with TRBD1. V dropped 5 bases and J dropped 8; count of bases not matched to a gene: 11. The CDR3 covers 15 residues. CDR1 is SGHTA, CDR2 FQGNSA, per germline. The CDR3 sequence is CASSARTGTRDEQFF. The CDR3 DNA follows: TGTGCCAGCAGCGCACGGACAGGGACGAGGGATGAGCAGTTCTTC.

This clonotype has just a few counts. A much larger clone lies one base from this, so it may be a read error. This chain joins TRBV6-2 or TRBV6-3 and TRBJ2-1, with TRBD1 matching over 7 bases. CDR1 and CDR2 from the germline V gene are MNHEY and SVGEGT. The CDR3 is 16 amino acids. Trimming removed 7 bases from V and 5 bases from J; junction bases left unmatched: 14. The CDR3: CASNPPGQPLHNEQFF. In nucleotides, the CDR3 is TGTGCCAGCAACCCTCCGGGACAGCCCTTACACAATGAGCAGTTCTTC.

This chain links TRBV6-6 with TRBJ1-2; 9 positions match TRBD1. The CDR3 sequence is 16 residues long. The germline CDR1 and CDR2 sequences are MNHNY and SVGAGI (reference sequence). V was pared by 4 bases and J by 4 bases, with 10 bases of the junction left unmatched. CDR3 sequence reads: CASSSTGGPGVYGYTF. Here the CDR3 DNA reads TGTGCCAGCAGTTCGACAGGGGGGCCCGGAGTCTATGGCTACACCTTC.